The present T cell receptor beta chain was sequenced within a study of response to subunit inactivated influenza vaccine. Study conclusions and caveats: There was a suggestion from the authors that each seasonal influenza vaccination recruits few new T cells.

The CDR3 length is 14 residues. Germline assignment: CDR1 SGHTA and CDR2 FQGNSA. The ends were cut back, 7 bases at V and 1 base at J, with 13 bases in the middle. For this clonotype: The antigen remains unidentified.

TCRdb re-called the RT-PCR reads with MiXCR, one entry per CDR3 protein. The sample has some 640,000 distinct CDR3 sequences; roughly 13% are singletons. The V gene is TRBV7-2, the J gene TRBJ1-1, with a possible D match to TRBD1 (5 bases). The source is a man in his fifties or sixties who received an inactivated influenza vaccine. Sequenced material: PBMCs from blood, taken 14 to 15 days before vaccination. CDR3 region: CASKGGQGNTEAFF. The DNA for the CDR3 is TGTGCCAGCAAAGGAGGGCAGGGGAACACTGAAGCTTTCTTT. Looking up the rest from reference TRBV7-2 and TRBJ1-1 gives the full variable domain: GAGVSQSPSNKVTEKGKDVELRCDPISGHTALYWYRQSLGQGLEFLIYFQGNSAPDKSGLPSDRFSAERTGGSVSTLTIQRTQQEDSAVYLCASKGGQGNTEAFFGQGTRLTVV.